The clone carrying this T cell receptor beta chain was observed a few times. The data stem from a study of patients and donors after allogeneic stem cell transplantation. V lost 3 bases and J lost 0; bases outside the gene matches: 10. Germline-derived CDR1 and CDR2 are DFQATT and SNEGSKA (reference sequence). The CDR3 length is 17 residues. TCRdb called the RT-PCR reads again in MiXCR, with one record for every CDR3 protein. The sample yields about 210,000 distinct CDR3 sequences, more than 35% seen once. V gene TRBV20-1 combines with J gene TRBJ2-1, with 8 bases lining up with TRBD2. The receptor was isolated from a human donor who was either an allogeneic HSCT recipient or a stem cell or donor lymphocyte infusion donor (not recorded which). It is not recorded whose cells these are; they may come from a transplant donor. The sample comprised blood, either unsorted or a sorted T cell fraction (not recorded which). CDR3 in DNA: TGCAGTGCTAGGGGTCCCACTAGCGGCGGCTCCTACAATGAGCAGTTCTTC. Translation: CSARGPTSGGSYNEQFF.